This T cell receptor beta chain emerged from a study of T-cell reconstitution after alpha-beta-depleted transplantation in children. Findings and caveats of the study: Reportedly, roughly two months post-transplant, alpha-beta T cells arose from several hundred expanded graft clones.

Unique molecular identifiers were built into the TCRbeta library. TCRdb analysed the PCR reads with MiXCR anew, one entry per CDR3 protein. The sample has fewer than 550,000 distinct CDR3 sequences, about 10% seen once; the top ten hold 2% to 2.5%. This clonotype was seen many times. Its antigen is currently unknown. The TCR was taken from a child aged 2 to 10 with inherited bone marrow failure, due to receive a stem cell transplant. This specimen consisted of PBMCs, obtained before TCRalphabeta/CD19-depleted stem cell transplant.

The CDR3 spells CASSSRSGSSYNEQFF. The CDR3 DNA sequence: TGTGCCAGCAGTTCTCGGAGCGGAAGCTCCTACAATGAGCAGTTCTTC. J is TRBJ2-1 and V is TRBV6-5; D perhaps matches TRBD2 (5 bases). Trimming took 4 bases from V and 0 from J, leaving 13 bases between them. The length of the CDR3 is 16 residues. CDR1 is MNHEY, CDR2 SVGAGI, per germline.